What follows describes a single T cell receptor (beta chain). Its specificity is not known. CDR1 MDHEN and CDR2 SYDVKM come from the germline V gene. V was shortened by 3 bases and J by 6 bases, with 9 bases between the two germline ends. The CDR3 loop spans 13 amino acids. The primer mix had 60 Vbeta and 13 Jbeta primers. Clones were sequenced by immunoSEQ multiplex PCR, and TCRdb holds only the in-frame ones, with some missing. The sample consists of roughly 58,000 clones, about 80% of them appearing once. This specimen comes from a study of cytomegalovirus exposure and HLA in healthy donors. In the study overall: Earlier work reported approximately 110 million unique TCR beta sequences from approximately 180 million T cells.

Overall study results and limits: Among the most significant clusters, several appeared linked to common viral pathogens in a later analysis. Accurate prediction of most subjects' HLA-A and HLA-B alleles from TCR beta sequences was reported. Earlier analysis looked at TCR beta V segments, and most were productive about 90% or about 30% of the time.

This sequence was found in a human donor in good health. The chain links TRBV28 to TRBJ2-1; the D gene is possibly TRBD1 (7 bases). Sequencing used PBMCs. Here the CDR3 reads CASSFQGGNEQFF. The CDR3 DNA reads TGTGCCAGCAGTTTCCAGGGGGGCAATGAGCAGTTCTTC.